This T cell receptor beta chain was found in a study of early T cells in non-severe SARS-CoV-2 infection. Across the whole study: With bulk RNA from unsorted whole blood as input, sequencing yielded unpaired chains.

The table lists this clonotype with a few counts. Unique molecular identifiers (one per individual cDNA molecule) were attached. TCRdb recomputed calls from the 5' RACE reads with MiXCR, one row per CDR3 protein. The table lists about 77,000 distinct CDR3 sequences, over 9% of them singletons. What was sequenced was whole blood. This sequence was found in an adult who was a healthcare worker with PCR-confirmed SARS-CoV-2 infection or an uninfected control (not recorded which).

In DNA, the CDR3 is TGTGCCAGCAGGAAGGGACAGGGGAATCAGCCCCAGCATTTT. Amino acids: CASRKGQGNQPQHF. J is TRBJ1-5 and V is TRBV27; 10 nucleotides agree with TRBD1. The CDR3 runs 14 residues. From germline, CDR1 is MNHEY and CDR2 SMNVEV (reference sequence). V trimming: 6 bases; J trimming: 4 bases; junction bases outside the gene matches: 3.